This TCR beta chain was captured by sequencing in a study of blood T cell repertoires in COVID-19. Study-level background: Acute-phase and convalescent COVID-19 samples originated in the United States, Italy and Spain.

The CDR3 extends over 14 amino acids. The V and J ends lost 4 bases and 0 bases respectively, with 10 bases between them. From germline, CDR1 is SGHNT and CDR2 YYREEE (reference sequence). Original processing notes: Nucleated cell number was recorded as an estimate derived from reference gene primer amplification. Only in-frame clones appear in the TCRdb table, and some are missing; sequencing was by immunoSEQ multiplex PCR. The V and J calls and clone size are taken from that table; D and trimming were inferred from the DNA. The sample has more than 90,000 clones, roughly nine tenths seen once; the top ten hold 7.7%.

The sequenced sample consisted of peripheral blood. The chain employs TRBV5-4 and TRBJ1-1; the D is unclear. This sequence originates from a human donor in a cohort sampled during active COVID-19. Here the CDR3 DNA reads TGTGCCAGCAGCCTCGGGGTTCTGAACACTGAAGCTTTCTTT. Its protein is CASSLGVLNTEAFF.